This T cell receptor delta chain is from a study of Vδ1+ human thymocytes. Whole-study findings and limits: In the thymus, TRG and TRD repertoires looked highly polyclonal with Gaussian CDR3 lengths. The authors advised highly purified populations and single-cell validation. Thymic delta-chain repertoires held roughly 20% Vdelta2 sequences and few Vdelta3, despite high sort purity.

This CDR3 contains 18 residues. V lost 4 bases and J lost 0; bases outside the gene matches: 8. Germline V CDR1 and CDR2: GEAIGNYY, EKD. Of note for this clone: Antigen specificity is unknown.

The template was reverse-transcribed extracted RNA. The CDR3 regions were amplified by multiplex PCR from V-gene primers to a constant-region primer. TCRdb redid clone calling on the multiplex PCR reads using CATT. Here the sample spans 50,000 to 60,000 delta-chain clones, roughly 16% being singletons. This chain links TRDV2 with TRDJ3; 7 bases agree with TRDD3. Sequencing was performed on Vdelta1+ gamma-delta thymocytes from the thymus. Described subset: FACS-sorted CD3+ TCRalphabeta- TCRVdelta1+ TCRVdelta2- thymocytes. This TCR was sampled from a girl less than two years old who had congenital heart surgery. CDR3 DNA sequence: TGTGCCTGTGAGGGCTGGGGGCCGAGCTCCTGGGACACCCGACAGATGTTTTTC. Translated, it gives CACEGWGPSSWDTRQMFF.